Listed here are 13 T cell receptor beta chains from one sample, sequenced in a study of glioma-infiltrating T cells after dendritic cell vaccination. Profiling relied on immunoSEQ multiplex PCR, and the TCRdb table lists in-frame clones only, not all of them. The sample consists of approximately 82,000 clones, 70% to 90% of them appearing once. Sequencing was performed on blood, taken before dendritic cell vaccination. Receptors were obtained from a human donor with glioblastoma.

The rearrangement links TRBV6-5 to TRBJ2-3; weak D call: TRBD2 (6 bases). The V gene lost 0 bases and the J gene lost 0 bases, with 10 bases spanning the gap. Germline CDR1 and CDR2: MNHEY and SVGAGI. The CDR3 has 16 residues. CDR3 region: CASSYSRDPSTDTQYF. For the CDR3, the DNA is TGTGCCAGCAGTTACTCGCGGGATCCCAGCACAGATACGCAGTATTTT.

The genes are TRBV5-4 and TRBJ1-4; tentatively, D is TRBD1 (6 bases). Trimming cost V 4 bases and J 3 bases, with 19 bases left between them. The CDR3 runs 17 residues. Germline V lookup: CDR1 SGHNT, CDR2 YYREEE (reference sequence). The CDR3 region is CASSDEGGIAANEKLFF. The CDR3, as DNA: TGTGCCAGCAGCGACGAGGGGGGGATCGCAGCTAATGAAAAACTGTTTTTT.

The chain's CDR3 is CSVAAGGGRSDQYF. For the CDR3, the DNA is TGCAGCGTTGCCGCGGGGGGCGGCCGGAGTGACCAGTACTTC. This chain connects TRBV29-1 to TRBJ2-5; 8 bases are a match to TRBD2. The V segment lost 4 bases and the J segment 10 bases; nucleotides outside the gene matches: 14. The length of the CDR3 is 14 residues. The germline gives CDR1 SQVTM, CDR2 ANQGSEA.

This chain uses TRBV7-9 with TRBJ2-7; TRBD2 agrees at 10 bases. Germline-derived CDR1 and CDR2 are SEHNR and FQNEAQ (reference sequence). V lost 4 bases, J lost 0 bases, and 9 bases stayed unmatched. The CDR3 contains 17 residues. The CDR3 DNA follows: TGTGCCAGCAGCTCTCAGCGGGGGGGCGGTTACTCCTACGAGCAGTACTTC. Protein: CASSSQRGGGYSYEQYF.

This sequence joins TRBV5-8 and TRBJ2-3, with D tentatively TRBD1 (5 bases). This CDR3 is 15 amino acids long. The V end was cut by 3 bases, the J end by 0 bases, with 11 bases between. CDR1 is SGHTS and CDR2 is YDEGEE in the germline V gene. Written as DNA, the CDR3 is TGTGCCAGCAGCTCGCAGGGTGTTAGCACAGATACGCAGTATTTT. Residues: CASSSQGVSTDTQYF.

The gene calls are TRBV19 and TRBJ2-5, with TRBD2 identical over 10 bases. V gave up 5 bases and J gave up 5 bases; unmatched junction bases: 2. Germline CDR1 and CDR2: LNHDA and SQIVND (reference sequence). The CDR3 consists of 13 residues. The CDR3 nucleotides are TGTGCCAGTAGTTTTAGCGGGGGGGAGACCCAGTACTTC. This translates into CASSFSGGETQYF.

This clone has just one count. The CDR3 DNA is TGTGCCTGGAGTCAGTCAGGCCCTGGGCCCTATGGCAATCAGCCCCAGCATTTT. Protein: CAWSQSGPGPYGNQPQHF. The chain employs TRBV30 and TRBJ1-5; D is undetermined. From germline, CDR1 is GTSNPN and CDR2 SVGIG (reference sequence). CDR3 length: 18 amino acids. The V and J ends lost 2 bases and 2 bases respectively, with 22 bases between them.

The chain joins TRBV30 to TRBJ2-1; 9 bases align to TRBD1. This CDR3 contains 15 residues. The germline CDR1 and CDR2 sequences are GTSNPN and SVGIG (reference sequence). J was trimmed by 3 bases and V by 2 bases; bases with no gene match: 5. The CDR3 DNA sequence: TGTGCCTGGAGTTTCCGGGACAGGGTCTACAATGAGCAGTTCTTC. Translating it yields CAWSFRDRVYNEQFF.

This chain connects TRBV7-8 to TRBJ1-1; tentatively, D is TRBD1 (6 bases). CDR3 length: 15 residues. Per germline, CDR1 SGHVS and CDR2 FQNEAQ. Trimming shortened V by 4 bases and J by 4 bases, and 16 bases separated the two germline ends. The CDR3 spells CASSWGRGAATEAFF. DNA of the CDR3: TGTGCCAGCAGCTGGGGGCGGGGGGCGGCCACTGAAGCTTTCTTT. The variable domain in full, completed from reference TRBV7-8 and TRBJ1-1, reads GAGVSQSPRYKVAKRGQDVALRCDPISGHVSLFWYQQALGQGPEFLTYFQNEAQLDKSGLPSDRFFAERPEGSVSTLKIQRTQQEDSAVYLCASSWGRGAATEAFFGQGTRLTVV.

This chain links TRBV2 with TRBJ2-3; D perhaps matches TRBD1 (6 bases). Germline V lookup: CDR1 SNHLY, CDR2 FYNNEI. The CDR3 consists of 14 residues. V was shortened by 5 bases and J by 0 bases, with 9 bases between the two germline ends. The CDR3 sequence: CASSLDRSTDTQYF. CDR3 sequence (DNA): TGTGCCAGCAGTCTCGACAGGAGCACAGATACGCAGTATTTT.

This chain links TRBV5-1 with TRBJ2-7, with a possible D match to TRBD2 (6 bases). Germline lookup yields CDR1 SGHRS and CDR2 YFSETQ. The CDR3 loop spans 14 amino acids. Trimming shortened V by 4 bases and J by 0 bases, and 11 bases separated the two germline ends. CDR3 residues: CASSPRGSSYEQYF. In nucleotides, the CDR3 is TGCGCCAGCAGCCCACGGGGGAGCTCCTACGAGCAGTACTTC.

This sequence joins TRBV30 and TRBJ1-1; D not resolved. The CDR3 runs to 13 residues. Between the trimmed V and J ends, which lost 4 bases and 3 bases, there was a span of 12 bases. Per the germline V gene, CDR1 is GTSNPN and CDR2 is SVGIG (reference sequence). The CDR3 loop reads CAWNPPGYTEAFF. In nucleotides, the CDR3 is TGTGCCTGGAACCCCCCCGGGTACACTGAAGCTTTCTTT.

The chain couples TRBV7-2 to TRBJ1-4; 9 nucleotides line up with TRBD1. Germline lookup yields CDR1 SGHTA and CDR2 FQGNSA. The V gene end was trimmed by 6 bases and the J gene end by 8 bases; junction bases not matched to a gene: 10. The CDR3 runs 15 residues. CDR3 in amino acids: CASRLGSTGGEKLFF. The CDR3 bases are TGTGCCAGCAGGTTGGGGTCGACAGGGGGAGAAAAACTGTTTTTT.